This T cell receptor (beta chain) was captured by sequencing in a study of blood T cell repertoires in COVID-19. Study information: Samples came from the United States, Italy and Spain, spanning acute and convalescent COVID-19. The cDNA or gDNA used as material had been derived from T cells, B-cell-depleted T cells, or PBMCs.

The CDR3 has 14 amino acids. Germline-derived CDR1 and CDR2 are SGHAT and FQNNGV. J gave up 4 bases and V 5 bases, and 4 bases lay outside the gene matches. In the authors' methods: Amplification with reference gene primers provided the estimates of nucleated cell counts. Assay used: immunoSEQ multiplex PCR; TCRdb lists only in-frame clones, some missing. V, J and clone size reflect that table, while D and trimming were determined from the DNA. The sample contains 250,000 to 400,000 clones, 75% to 90% of which appear only once. The Seattle patients joined while their infection was active and were tracked longitudinally afterward.

This TCR came from a woman between 25 and 40 years old with COVID-19, enrolled during active disease. Specimen: peripheral blood. The chain employs TRBV11-2 and TRBJ1-4, with 7 bases matching TRBD1. The DNA of the CDR3 is TGTGCCAGCAGCGGGGACAGCCTTAATGAAAAACTGTTTTTT. As protein: CASSGDSLNEKLFF.